This TCR beta chain was found in a study of PD-1 blockade in classical Hodgkin lymphoma. Regarding the study as a whole: Compared with healthy donors, newly diagnosed patients reportedly showed lower baseline TCR diversity.

Each of the patients experienced relapse following autologous stem cell transplantation, and their brentuximab vedotin exposure differed. Best responses fell into complete response, partial response or progressive disease. TCRdb keeps only in-frame clones here, not all; method: immunoSEQ multiplex PCR. This repertoire shows some 20,000 clones, 86% found once; its top ten account for about 12%. In regard to this clone: Its antigen remains unidentified.

CDR3 length: 14 residues. Trimming took off 11 bases at V and 2 bases at J, with 18 bases between the two ends. CDR1 and CDR2 (germline): SNHLY, FYNNEI. The sequenced sample was peripheral blood mononuclear cells (PBMCs), obtained before the second cycle of nivolumab. This sequence joins TRBV2 and TRBJ1-2, with a possible D match to TRBD1 (5 bases). This TCR derives from a human donor with classical Hodgkin lymphoma. CDR3 sequence (DNA): TGTGCCTCAGGGACCGCAGCTCCAAACTATGGCTACACCTTC. Translated, it gives CASGTAAPNYGYTF.